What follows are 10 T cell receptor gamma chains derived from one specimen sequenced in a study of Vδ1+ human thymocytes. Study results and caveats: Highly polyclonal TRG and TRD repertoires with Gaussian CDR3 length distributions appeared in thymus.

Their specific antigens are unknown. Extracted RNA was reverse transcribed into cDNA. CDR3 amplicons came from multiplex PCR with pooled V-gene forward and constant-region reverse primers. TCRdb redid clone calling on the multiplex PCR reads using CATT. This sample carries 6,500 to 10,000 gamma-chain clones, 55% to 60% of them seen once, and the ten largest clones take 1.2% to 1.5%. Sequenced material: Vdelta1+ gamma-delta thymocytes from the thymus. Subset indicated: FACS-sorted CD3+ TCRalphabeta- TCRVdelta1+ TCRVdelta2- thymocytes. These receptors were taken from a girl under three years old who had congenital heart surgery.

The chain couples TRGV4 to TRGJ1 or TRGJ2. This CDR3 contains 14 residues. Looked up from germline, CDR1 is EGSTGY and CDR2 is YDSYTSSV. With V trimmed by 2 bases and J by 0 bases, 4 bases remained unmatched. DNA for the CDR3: TGTGCCACCTGGGATGACCCGAATTATTATAAGAAACTCTTT. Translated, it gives CATWDDPNYYKKLF.

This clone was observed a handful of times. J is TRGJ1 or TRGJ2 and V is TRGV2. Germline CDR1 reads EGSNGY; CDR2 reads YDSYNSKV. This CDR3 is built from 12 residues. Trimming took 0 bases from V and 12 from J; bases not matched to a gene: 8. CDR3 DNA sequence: TGTGCCACCTGGGACGGGCTGAGAGGGAAACTCTTT. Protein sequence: CATWDGLRGKLF.

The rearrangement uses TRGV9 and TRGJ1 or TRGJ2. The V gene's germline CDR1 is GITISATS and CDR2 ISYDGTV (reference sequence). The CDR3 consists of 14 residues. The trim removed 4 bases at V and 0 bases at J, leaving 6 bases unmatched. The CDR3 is CALWEPTNYYKKLF. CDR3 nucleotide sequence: TGTGCCTTGTGGGAACCTACGAATTATTATAAGAAACTCTTT.

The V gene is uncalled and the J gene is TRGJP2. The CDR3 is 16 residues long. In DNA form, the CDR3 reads TGTGCCACCTGGGACGGGCCGGGGAATGGTGATTGGATCAAGACGTTT. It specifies CATWDGPGNGDWIKTF.

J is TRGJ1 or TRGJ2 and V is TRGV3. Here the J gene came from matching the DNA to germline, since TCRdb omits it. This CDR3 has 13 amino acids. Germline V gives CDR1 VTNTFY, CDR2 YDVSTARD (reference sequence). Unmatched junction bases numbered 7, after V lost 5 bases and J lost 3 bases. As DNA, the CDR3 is TGTGCCACCTGGGCGTGGCTTTATTATAAGAAACTCTTT. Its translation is CATWAWLYYKKLF.

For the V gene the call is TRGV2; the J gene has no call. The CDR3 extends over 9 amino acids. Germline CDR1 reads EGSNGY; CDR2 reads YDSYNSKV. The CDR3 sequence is CATWEGPLF. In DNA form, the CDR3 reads TGTGCCACCTGGGAAGGGCCCCTCTTT.

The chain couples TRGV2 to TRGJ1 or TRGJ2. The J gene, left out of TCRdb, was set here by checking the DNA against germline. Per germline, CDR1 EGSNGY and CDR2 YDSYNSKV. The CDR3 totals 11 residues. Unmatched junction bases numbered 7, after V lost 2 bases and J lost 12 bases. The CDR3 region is CATWDAQVKLF. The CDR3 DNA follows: TGTGCCACCTGGGACGCGCAAGTGAAACTCTTT.

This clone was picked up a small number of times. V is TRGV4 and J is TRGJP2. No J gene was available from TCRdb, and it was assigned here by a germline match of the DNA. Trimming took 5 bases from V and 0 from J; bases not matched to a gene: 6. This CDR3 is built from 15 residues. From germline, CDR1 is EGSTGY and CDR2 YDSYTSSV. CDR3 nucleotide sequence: TGTGCCACCTGGGCGATATATAGTAGTGATTGGATCAAGACGTTT. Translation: CATWAIYSSDWIKTF.

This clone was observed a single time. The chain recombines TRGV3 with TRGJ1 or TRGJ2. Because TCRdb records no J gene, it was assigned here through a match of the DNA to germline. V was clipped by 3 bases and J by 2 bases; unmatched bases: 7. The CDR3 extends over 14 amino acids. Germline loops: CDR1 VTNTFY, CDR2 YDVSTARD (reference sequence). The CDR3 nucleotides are TGTGCCACCTGGGACGGGAAGGATTATTATAAGAAACTCTTT. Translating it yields CATWDGKDYYKKLF.

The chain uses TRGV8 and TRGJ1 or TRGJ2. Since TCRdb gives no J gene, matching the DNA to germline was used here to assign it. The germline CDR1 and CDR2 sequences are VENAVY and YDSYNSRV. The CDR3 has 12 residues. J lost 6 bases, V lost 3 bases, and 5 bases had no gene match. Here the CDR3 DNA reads TGTGCCACCTGGGATCGCTGTTATAAGAAACTCTTT. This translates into CATWDRCYKKLF.